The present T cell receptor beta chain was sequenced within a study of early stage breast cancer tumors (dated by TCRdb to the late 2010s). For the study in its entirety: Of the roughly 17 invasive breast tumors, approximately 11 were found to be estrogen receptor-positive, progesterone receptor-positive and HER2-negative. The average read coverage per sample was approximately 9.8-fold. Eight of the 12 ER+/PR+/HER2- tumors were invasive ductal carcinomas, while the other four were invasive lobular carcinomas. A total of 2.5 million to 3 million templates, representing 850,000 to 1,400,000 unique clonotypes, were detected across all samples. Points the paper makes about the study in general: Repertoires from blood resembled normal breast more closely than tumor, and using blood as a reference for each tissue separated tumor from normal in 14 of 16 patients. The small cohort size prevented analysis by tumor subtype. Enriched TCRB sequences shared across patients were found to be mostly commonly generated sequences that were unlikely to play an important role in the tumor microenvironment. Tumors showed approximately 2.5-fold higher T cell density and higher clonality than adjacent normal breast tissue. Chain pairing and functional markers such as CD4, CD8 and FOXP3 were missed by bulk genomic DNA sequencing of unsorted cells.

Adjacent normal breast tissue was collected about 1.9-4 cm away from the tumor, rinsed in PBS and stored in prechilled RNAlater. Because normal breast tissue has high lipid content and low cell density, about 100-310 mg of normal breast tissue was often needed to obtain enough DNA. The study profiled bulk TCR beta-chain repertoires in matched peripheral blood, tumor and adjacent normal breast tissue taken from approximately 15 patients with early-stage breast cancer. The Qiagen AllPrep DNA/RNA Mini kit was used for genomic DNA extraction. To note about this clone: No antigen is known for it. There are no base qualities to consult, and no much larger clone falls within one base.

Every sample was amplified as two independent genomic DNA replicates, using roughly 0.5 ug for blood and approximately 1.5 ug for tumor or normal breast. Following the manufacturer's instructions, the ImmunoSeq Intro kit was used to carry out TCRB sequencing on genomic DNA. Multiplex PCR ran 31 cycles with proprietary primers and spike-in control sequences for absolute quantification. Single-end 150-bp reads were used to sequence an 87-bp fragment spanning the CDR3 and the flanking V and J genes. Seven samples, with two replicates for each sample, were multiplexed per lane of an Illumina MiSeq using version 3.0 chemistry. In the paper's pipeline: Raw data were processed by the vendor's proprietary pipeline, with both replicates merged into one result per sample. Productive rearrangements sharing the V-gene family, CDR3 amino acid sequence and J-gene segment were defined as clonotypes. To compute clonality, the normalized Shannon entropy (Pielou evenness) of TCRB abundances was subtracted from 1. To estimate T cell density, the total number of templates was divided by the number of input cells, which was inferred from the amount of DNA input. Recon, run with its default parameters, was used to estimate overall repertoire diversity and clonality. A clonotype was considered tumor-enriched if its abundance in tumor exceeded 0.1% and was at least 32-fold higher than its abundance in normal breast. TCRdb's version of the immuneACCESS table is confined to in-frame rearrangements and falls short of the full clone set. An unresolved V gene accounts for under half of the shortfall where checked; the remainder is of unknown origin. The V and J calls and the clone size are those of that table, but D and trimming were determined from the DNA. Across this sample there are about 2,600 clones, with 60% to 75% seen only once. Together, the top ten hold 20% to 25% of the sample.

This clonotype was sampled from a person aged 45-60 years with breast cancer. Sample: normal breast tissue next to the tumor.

The nucleotide sequence is given as TGTGCCAGCAGCAAAGAGGAACTAGCGGGGGCAAAGAACACCGGGGAGCTGTTTTTT. Its protein is CASSKEELAGAKNTGELFF. The sequence joins TRBV21-1 to TRBJ2-2; the table's D call of TRBD2 was not tested on the DNA. TRBV21-1 is designated a pseudogene. Including cysteine and phenylalanine, the CDR3 has 19 amino acids. Kept here is only the CDR3 DNA, which spans 57 bases and is read in frame from base 1.